This is a list of T cell receptor beta chains from one sample in a study of T cells in localized non-small cell lung cancer. The protocol was immunoSEQ multiplex PCR, while the TCRdb copy is restricted to in-frame clones and leaves out a portion. The table has some 16,000 clones, around 89% seen once. This specimen consisted of peripheral blood, obtained before any cancer treatment. Receptor source: a male donor aged 60 or over with stage II squamous cell lung carcinoma. Each CDR3 is given without its conserved first and last residue. A D gene is named only where the DNA matches it firmly.

J gene	D gene	V gene	CDR3 protein
TRBJ2-3	-	TRBV28	ASSLTPSSTDTQY
TRBJ2-5	TRBD2	TRBV7-9	ASSWGGRETQY
TRBJ2-7	TRBD1	TRBV2	ASTGQGAITYEQY
TRBJ1-4	-	TRBV10-2	ASSESRTVRNEKLF
TRBJ2-4	-	TRBV5-1	ASSLGRTLGDIQY
TRBJ2-5	-	TRBV5-4	ASSSPRNQETQY
TRBJ2-3	TRBD2	TRBV7-8	ASSLGTSGRAATDTQY
TRBJ2-5	-	TRBV4-2	ASSQEQGETQY
TRBJ2-7	TRBD2	TRBV27	ASSTFGTSYEQY
TRBJ2-7	TRBD1	TRBV28	ASSGDRESNLYEQY
TRBJ2-3	TRBD2	TRBV5-1	ASSFSVSGGGGTDTQY
TRBJ2-7	TRBD2	TRBV6-6	ASSYLASGSYEQY
TRBJ2-2	-	TRBV5-1	ASSLEGAGELF
TRBJ2-6	-	TRBV28	ASSFSSGANVLT
TRBJ1-2	-	TRBV15	ATSFPGEGVYGYT
TRBJ2-7	-	TRBV7-2	ASSLARGTGQY
TRBJ2-1	TRBD2	TRBV6-5	ASSRTSGHEQF
TRBJ2-6	-	TRBV13	ASTRLRENVLT
TRBJ2-5	-	TRBV7-6	ASSQRETQY
TRBJ2-1	TRBD2	TRBV28	ASSYRTSGAGSSYNEQF
TRBJ2-1	TRBD2	TRBV28	ASSGTSGLSYNEQF
TRBJ1-5	-	TRBV4-1	ASSQDGTLVGPNQPQH
TRBJ2-7	TRBD2	TRBV11-2	ASSSSGTRYLGDSYEQY
TRBJ2-4	-	TRBV6-1	ASSDLPDLAKNIQY
TRBJ2-3	-	TRBV27	ASSTNRITTSTDTQY
TRBJ2-7	TRBD1	TRBV12-5	ASGLPSQGHLYEQY
TRBJ2-7	-	TRBV28	ASSFWGSYEQY
TRBJ2-3	TRBD1	TRBV5-1	ASSTGQGTDTQY
TRBJ2-7	TRBD2	TRBV10-3	AIRGETSGKVYEQY
TRBJ1-1	-	TRBV7-9	ASSLEGTWGEAF
TRBJ2-1	TRBD1	TRBV15	ATSRGQGYNEQF
TRBJ2-5	TRBD1	TRBV11-3	ASSQGAGAYQETQY
TRBJ2-7	-	TRBV2	ASSEGQLYYEQY
TRBJ2-3	-	TRBV18	ASSPPARDTQY
TRBJ2-7	TRBD1	TRBV5-1	ASSEGTGGLYEQY
TRBJ2-7	-	TRBV30	AWSSRGRTSYEQY
TRBJ2-7	-	TRBV7-6	ASSPSRGNDEQY
TRBJ1-2	TRBD1	TRBV5-6	ASSPWDRGRENYGYT
TRBJ2-1	TRBD1	TRBV28	ASSSRQGARRNYEQF
TRBJ1-1	-	TRBV28	ATTKGGASSREAF
TRBJ2-7	TRBD1	TRBV27	ASSFRTGAYEQY
TRBJ2-2	-	TRBV6-1	ASSGGVIYTGELF
TRBJ1-1	-	TRBV14	ASSQDLMGEAF
TRBJ1-2	TRBD1	TRBV6-6	ASSRGQGDYGYT
TRBJ1-2	-	TRBV30	AWKEWNRDYGYT
TRBJ2-1	-	TRBV28	ASSLTVGAGDYNEQF
TRBJ2-5	-	TRBV11-3	ASSLNLRETQY
TRBJ2-7	-	TRBV15	ATSGGTSATYEQY
TRBJ1-3	TRBD1	TRBV29-1	SVLTGGAIY
TRBJ1-1	-	TRBV30	AWRDGGQSGEAF